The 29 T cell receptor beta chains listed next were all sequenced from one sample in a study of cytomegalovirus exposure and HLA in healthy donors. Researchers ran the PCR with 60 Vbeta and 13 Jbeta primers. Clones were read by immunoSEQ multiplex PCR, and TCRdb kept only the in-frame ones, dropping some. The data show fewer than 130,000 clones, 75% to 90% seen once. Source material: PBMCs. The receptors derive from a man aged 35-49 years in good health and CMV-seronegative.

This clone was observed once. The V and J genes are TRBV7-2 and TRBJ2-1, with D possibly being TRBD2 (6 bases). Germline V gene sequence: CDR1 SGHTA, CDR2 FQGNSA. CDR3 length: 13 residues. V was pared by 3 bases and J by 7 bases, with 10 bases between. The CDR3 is CASSFGRLNEQFF. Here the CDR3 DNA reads TGTGCCAGCAGCTTCGGGAGACTTAATGAGCAGTTCTTC. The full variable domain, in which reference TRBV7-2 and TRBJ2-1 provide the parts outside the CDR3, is GAGVSQSPSNKVTEKGKDVELRCDPISGHTALYWYRQSLGQGLEFLIYFQGNSAPDKSGLPSDRFSAERTGGSVSTLTIQRTQQEDSAVYLCASSFGRLNEQFFGPGTRLTVL.

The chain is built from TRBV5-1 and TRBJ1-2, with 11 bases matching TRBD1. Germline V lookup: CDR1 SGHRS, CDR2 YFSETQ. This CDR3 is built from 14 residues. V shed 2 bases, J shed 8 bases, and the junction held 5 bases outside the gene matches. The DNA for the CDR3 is TGCGCCAGCAGCTTCGGGACAGGGGGATCGGGCTACACCTTC. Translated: CASSFGTGGSGYTF. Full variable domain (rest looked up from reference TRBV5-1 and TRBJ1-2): KAGVTQTPRYLIKTRGQQVTLSCSPISGHRSVSWYQQTPGQGLQFLFEYFSETQRNKGNFPGRFSGRQFSNSRSEMNVSTLELGDSALYLCASSFGTGGSGYTFGSGTRLTVV.

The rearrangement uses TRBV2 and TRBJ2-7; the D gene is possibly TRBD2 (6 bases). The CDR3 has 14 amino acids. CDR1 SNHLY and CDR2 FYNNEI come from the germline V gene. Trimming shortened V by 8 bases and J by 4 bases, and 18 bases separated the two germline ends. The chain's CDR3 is CASLRDSMVYEQYF. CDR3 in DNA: TGTGCCAGCCTCCGGGACTCAATGGTTTACGAGCAGTACTTC.

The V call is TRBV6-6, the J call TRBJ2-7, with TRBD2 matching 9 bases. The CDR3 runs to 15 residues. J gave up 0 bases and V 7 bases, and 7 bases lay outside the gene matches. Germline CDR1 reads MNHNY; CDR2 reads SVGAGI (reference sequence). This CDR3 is CASMQASGVSYEQYF. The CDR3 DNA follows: TGTGCCAGCATGCAGGCTAGCGGGGTCTCCTACGAGCAGTACTTC.

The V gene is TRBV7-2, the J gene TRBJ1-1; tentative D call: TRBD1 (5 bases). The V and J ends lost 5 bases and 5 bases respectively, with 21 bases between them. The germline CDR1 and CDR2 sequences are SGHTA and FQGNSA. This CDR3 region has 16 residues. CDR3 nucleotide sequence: TGTGCCAGCAGCCCACTTCCCGGGCAGGGCCGGACTGAAGCTTTCTTT. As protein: CASSPLPGQGRTEAFF.

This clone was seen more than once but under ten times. CDR3 sequence reads: CASSQGTGSDEQFF. The CDR3 DNA is TGCGCCAGCAGCCAAGGGACAGGTTCGGATGAGCAGTTCTTC. The chain has TRBV4-3 and TRBJ2-1; TRBD1 aligns across 7 bases. CDR3 length: 14 amino acids. Germline CDR1 and CDR2: LGHNA and YSLEER. V lost 1 base, J lost 8 bases, and 5 bases stayed unmatched.

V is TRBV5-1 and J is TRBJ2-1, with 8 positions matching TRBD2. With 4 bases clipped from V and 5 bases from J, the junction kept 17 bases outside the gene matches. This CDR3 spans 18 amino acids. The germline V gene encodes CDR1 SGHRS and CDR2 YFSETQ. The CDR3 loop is CASSQRDMTSAYNNEQFF. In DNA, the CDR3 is TGCGCCAGCAGCCAACGGGATATGACTAGCGCCTACAACAATGAGCAGTTCTTC.

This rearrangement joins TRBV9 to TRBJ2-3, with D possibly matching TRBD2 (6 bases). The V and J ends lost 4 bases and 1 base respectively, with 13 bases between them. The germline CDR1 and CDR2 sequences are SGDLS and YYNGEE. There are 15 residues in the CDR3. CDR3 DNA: TGTGCCAGCAGCCGACTGTGGGGGGGCACAGATACGCAGTATTTT. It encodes CASSRLWGGTDTQYF. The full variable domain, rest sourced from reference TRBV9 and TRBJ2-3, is DSGVTQTPKHLITATGQRVTLRCSPRSGDLSVYWYQQSLDQGLQFLIQYYNGEERAKGNILERFSAQQFPDLHSELNLSSLELGDSALYFCASSRLWGGTDTQYFGPGTRLTVL.

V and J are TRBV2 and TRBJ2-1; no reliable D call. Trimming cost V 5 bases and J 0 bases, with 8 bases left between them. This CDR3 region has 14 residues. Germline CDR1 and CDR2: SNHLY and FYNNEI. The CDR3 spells CASSQTDSYNEQFF. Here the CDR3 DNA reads TGTGCCAGCAGTCAAACAGACTCCTACAATGAGCAGTTCTTC.

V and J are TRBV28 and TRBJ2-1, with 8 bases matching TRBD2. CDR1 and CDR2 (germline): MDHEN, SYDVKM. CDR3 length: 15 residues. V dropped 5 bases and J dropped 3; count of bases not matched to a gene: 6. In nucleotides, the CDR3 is TGTGCCAGCAGTAGGTCTGCGGGGGGCTACAATGAGCAGTTCTTC. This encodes CASSRSAGGYNEQFF.

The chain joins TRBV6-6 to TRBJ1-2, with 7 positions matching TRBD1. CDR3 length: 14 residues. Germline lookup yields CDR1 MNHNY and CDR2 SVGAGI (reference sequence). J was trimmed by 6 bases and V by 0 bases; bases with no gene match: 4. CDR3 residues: CASSYSQGDNGYTF. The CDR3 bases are TGTGCCAGCAGTTACTCTCAGGGGGACAATGGCTACACCTTC.

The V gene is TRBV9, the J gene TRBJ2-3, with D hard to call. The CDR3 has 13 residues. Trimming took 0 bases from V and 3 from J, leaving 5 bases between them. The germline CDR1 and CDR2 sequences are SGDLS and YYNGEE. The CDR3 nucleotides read TGTGCCAGCAGCGTAGGGGCTACAGATACGCAGTATTTT. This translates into CASSVGATDTQYF.

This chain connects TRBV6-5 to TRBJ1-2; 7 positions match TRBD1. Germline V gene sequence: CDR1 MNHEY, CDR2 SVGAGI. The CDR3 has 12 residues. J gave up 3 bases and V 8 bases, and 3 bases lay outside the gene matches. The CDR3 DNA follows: TGTGCCAGCTCCAGGGGGGACTATGGCTACACCTTC. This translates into CASSRGDYGYTF.

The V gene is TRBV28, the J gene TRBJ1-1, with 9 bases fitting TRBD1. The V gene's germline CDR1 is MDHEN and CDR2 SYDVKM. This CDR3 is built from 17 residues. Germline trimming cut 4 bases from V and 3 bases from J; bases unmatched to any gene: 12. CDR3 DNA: TGTGCCAGCAGTTCCGGGGACAGGGTAATTAAAGACACTGAAGCTTTCTTT. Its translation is CASSSGDRVIKDTEAFF.

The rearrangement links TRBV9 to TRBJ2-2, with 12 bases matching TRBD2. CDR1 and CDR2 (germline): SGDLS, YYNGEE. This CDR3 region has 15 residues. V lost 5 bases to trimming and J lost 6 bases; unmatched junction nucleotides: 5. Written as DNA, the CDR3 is TGTGCCAGCAGGCTGACTAGCGGGGGTTCCGGGGAGCTGTTTTTT. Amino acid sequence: CASRLTSGGSGELFF. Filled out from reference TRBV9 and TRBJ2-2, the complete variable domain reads DSGVTQTPKHLITATGQRVTLRCSPRSGDLSVYWYQQSLDQGLQFLIQYYNGEERAKGNILERFSAQQFPDLHSELNLSSLELGDSALYFCASRLTSGGSGELFFGEGSRLTVL.

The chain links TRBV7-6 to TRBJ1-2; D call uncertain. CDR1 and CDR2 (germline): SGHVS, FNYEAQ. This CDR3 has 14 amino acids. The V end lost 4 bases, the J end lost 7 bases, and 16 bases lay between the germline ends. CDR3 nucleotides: TGTGCCAGCAGCTCCGGTTTTGAAGTTTGTGGCTACACCTTC. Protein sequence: CASSSGFEVCGYTF.

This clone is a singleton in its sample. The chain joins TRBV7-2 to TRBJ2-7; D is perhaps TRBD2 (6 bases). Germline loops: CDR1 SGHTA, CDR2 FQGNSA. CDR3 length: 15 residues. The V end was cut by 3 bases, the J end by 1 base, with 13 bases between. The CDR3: CASSFGGGGSYEQYF. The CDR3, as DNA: TGTGCCAGCAGCTTCGGGGGAGGAGGGTCCTACGAGCAGTACTTC.

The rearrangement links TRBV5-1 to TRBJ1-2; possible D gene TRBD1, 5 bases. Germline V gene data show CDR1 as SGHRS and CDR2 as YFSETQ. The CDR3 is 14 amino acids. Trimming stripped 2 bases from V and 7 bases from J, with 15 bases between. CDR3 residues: CASSLPREAAGYTF. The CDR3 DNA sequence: TGCGCCAGCAGCTTACCCAGGGAGGCCGCTGGCTACACCTTC.

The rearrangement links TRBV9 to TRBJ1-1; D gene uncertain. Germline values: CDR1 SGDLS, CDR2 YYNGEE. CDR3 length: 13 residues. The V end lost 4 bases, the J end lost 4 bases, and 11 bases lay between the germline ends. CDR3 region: CASSTAEGTEAFF. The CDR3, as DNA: TGTGCCAGCAGCACAGCGGAGGGCACTGAAGCTTTCTTT.

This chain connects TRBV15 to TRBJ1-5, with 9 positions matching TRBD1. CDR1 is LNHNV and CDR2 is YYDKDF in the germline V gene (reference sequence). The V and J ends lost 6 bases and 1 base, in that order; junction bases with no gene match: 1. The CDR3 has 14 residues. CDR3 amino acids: CATRGQGSNQPQHF. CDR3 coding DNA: TGTGCCACCAGGGGACAGGGAAGCAATCAGCCCCAGCATTTT.

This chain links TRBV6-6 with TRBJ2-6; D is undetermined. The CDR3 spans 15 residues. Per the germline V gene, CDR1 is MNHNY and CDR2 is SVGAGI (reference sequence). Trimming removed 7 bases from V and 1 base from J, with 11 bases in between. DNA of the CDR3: TGTGCCAGCAAGCCCTCTCCGTCTGGGGCCAACGTCCTGACTTTC. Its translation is CASKPSPSGANVLTF.

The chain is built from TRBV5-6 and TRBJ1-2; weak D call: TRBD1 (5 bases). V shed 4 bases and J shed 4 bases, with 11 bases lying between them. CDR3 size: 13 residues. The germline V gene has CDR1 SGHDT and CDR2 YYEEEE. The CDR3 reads CASSPGHGYGYTF. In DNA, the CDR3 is TGTGCCAGCAGCCCCGGACATGGCTATGGCTACACCTTC.

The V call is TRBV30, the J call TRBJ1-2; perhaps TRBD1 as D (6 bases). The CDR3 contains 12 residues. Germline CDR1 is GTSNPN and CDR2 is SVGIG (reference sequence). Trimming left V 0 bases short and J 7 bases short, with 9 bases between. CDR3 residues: CAWSVGGLGYTF. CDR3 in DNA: TGTGCCTGGAGTGTAGGGGGTCTTGGCTACACCTTC.

CDR3 sequence (DNA): TGTGCCAGCAGTGTTGACAGGGCCTATAATTCACCCCTCCACTTT. It encodes CASSVDRAYNSPLHF. V is TRBV9 and J is TRBJ1-6; 7 bases agree with TRBD1. CDR3 length: 15 residues. Germline CDR1 is SGDLS and CDR2 is YYNGEE. The junction had 4 bases not matched to a gene; V was cut back by 5 bases and J by 2 bases.

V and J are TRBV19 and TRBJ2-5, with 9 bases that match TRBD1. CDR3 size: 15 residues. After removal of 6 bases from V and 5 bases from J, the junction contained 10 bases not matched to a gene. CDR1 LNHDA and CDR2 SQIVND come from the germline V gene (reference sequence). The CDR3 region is CASSPGQGTRETQYF. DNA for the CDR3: TGTGCCAGTAGCCCAGGACAGGGGACGCGGGAGACCCAGTACTTC.

For the CDR3, the DNA is TGTGCCAGCCTTTCCGGGGGGATAAAAAGTCAGCAGTACTTC. Residues: CASLSGGIKSQQYF. The J gene is TRBJ2-7, the V gene TRBV28, with TRBD2 matching over 7 bases. The CDR3 is made up of 14 amino acids. The trim removed 8 bases at V and 8 bases at J, leaving 15 bases unmatched. Germline lookup yields CDR1 MDHEN and CDR2 SYDVKM.

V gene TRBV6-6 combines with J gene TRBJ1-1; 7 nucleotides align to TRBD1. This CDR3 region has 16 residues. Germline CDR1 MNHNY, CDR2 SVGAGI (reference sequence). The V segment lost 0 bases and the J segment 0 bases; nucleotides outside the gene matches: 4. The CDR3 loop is CASSYSGQTMNTEAFF. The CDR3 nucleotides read TGTGCCAGCAGTTACTCGGGACAGACCATGAACACTGAAGCTTTCTTT.

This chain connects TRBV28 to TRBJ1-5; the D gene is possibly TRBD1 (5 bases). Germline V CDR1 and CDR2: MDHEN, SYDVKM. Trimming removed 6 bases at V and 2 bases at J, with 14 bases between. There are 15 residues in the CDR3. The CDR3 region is CASSPGRGGNQPQHF. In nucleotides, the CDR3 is TGTGCCAGCAGCCCAGGGAGGGGAGGCAATCAGCCCCAGCATTTT.

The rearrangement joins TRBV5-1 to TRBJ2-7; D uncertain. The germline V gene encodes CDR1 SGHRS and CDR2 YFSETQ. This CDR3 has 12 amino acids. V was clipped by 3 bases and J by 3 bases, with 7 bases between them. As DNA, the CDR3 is TGCGCCAGCAGCTCTAACAGCTACGAGCAGTACTTC. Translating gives CASSSNSYEQYF.